This T cell receptor beta chain comes out of a study of CD4 T cells in relation to SARS-CoV-2 and coronaviruses. Study-level information: No peptide or an HIV-1 Nef peptide pool served as negative control.

Some clones are missing from TCRdb's copy, which holds only in-frame ones; the method was immunoSEQ multiplex PCR. The repertoire holds 10,000 to 15,000 clones, around 73% seen once, with about 12% in the top ten. Germline CDR1 reads LNHNV; CDR2 reads YYDKDF (reference sequence). The CDR3 totals 12 residues. V lost 3 bases, J lost 7 bases, and 10 bases lay in between. On this clone: Its antigen is not identified.

Unexposed donor CD4+ T cells date from about 2011-2018, before the COVID-19 pandemic. After approximately 10 days of culture, CD4+ T cells were isolated. The V and J genes are TRBV15 and TRBJ2-7, with no clear D. This TCR was sampled from a human donor in good health. Sequences were obtained from CD4+ T cells from PBMCs, cultured in vitro. The CDR3 region is CATSSVKLEQYF. The CDR3 DNA reads as TGTGCCACCAGCAGCGTGAAATTGGAGCAGTACTTC.